This T cell receptor beta chain is from a study of neurological immune-mediated disorders. Study results and limitations: The repertoires of 18 of 34 multiple sclerosis patients fell into one related-CDR3 cluster (a possible signature) under phylogenetic grouping.

5'RACE employing 10-nucleotide random UMIs yielded the cDNA. TCRdb used MiXCR to reprocess the 5' RACE reads, holding one entry per CDR3 protein. Counted here are tens of thousands of distinct CDR3 sequences, around 4.2% occurring once; the ten biggest clones make up 1.3%. PBMCs stored at -80 C, numbering 2 million, were the origin of the unsorted libraries. The V gene lost 0 bases and the J gene lost 5 bases, with 9 bases spanning the gap. This CDR3 is 14 amino acids long. Germline assignment: CDR1 SGDLS and CDR2 YYNGEE. This clonotype was counted many times. Its antigen is not identified. This chain connects TRBV9 to TRBJ1-5; D may be TRBD1 (5 bases). What was sequenced was PBMCs. The sequence derives from a man aged 30 to 45 with multiple sclerosis. The CDR3 here is CASSVEGADQPQHF. For the CDR3, the DNA is TGTGCCAGCAGCGTAGAAGGGGCCGATCAGCCCCAGCATTTT.